This TCR beta chain stems from a study of control samples from healthy donors and cancer patients (dated by TCRdb to the early 2020s). The V and J ends are trimmed by 7 bases and 9 bases, leaving 13 bases between them. Looking up the germline V gene yields CDR1 SQVTM and CDR2 ANQGSEA. The CDR3 goes from the cysteine to the phenylalanine over 11 residues. The kept DNA is CDR3 alone, 33 bases in frame from the first base. Library preparation employed the immunoSEQ multiplex PCR assay. TCRdb provides this immuneACCESS table in a form limited to in-frame rearrangements. Some clones are lacking; in checked studies, under half of them reflect an unresolved V gene, and why the rest are absent is not known. Across this sample there are 250,000 to 300,000 clones, with about 80% seen only once. The ten biggest clones cover approximately 12% of the sample. This clone was recorded a few times. Its cognate antigen has yet to be identified. Base qualities are not at hand, and no much larger clone is one base apart.

This chain joins TRBV29-1 to TRBJ2-1; a weak D assignment points to TRBD2 (6 bases agree). The sequencing input was PBMCs. The TCR was taken from a woman aged 55-70 years with lung cancer. The encoded CDR3 is CSAREAGEQFF. The base sequence is TGCAGCGCCAGAGAAGCGGGTGAGCAGTTCTTC.